Below are 25 T cell receptor beta chains sequenced from a single sample in a study of prognosis after radiotherapy for stage I lung cancer. Using two-round multiplex PCR, the authors amplified TCR beta CDR3 from genomic DNA. Primers were specific to each TRBV and TRBJ gene in first-round PCR. TCRdb re-called the multiplex PCR reads with MiXCR, one entry per CDR3 protein. The sample consists of about 59,000 distinct CDR3 sequences, around a quarter of them appearing once. This specimen was PBMCs, taken before or after stereotactic body radiation therapy (not recorded which). The source is a donor of 50 years or more with non-small cell lung cancer.

Ten or more counts support this clonotype. The V and J genes are TRBV29-1 and TRBJ1-2; the match to TRBD1 covers 10 bases. V gave up 0 bases and J gave up 6 bases; unmatched junction bases: 10. Germline CDR1 SQVTM, CDR2 ANQGSEA. The CDR3 runs to 16 residues. CDR3: CSVEEDRGLFPDGYTF. CDR3 coding DNA: TGCAGCGTTGAAGAAGACAGGGGGCTCTTCCCTGATGGCTACACCTTC. Looking up the rest from reference TRBV29-1 and TRBJ1-2 gives the full variable domain: SAVISQKPSRDICQRGTSLTIQCQVDSQVTMMFWYRQQPGQSLTLIATANQGSEATYESGFVIDKFPISRPNLTFSTLTVSNMSPEDSSIYLCSVEEDRGLFPDGYTFGSGTRLTVV.

This clonotype was detected ten times or more. The gene calls are TRBV20-1 and TRBJ1-1, with D possibly TRBD1 on 6 matching bases. The CDR3 loop spans 14 amino acids. CDR1 DFQATT and CDR2 SNEGSKA come from the germline V gene (reference sequence). V lost 0 bases and J lost 4, with 12 bases in between. The CDR3 spells CSARDPGVVTEAFF. The CDR3 DNA reads as TGCAGTGCTAGAGATCCAGGGGTGGTCACTGAAGCTTTCTTT.

The table lists this clonotype with many counts. J is TRBJ2-7 and V is TRBV3-1; 7 bases are a match to TRBD2. Germline V gene data show CDR1 as LGHDT and CDR2 as YNNKEL (reference sequence). The CDR3 has 15 amino acids. Trimming took 4 bases from V and 5 from J; bases not matched to a gene: 11. Written as DNA, the CDR3 is TGTGCCAGCAGCCGCGGTGGGAGCGGGGCCCACGAGCAGTACTTC. This translates into CASSRGGSGAHEQYF.

As for this clonotype: Possible read error: a much larger clone is one base away. The chain carries TRBV10-3 and TRBJ1-1; 7 bases line up with TRBD1. Per the germline V gene, CDR1 is ENHRY and CDR2 is SYGVKD. The CDR3 sequence is 16 residues long. The CDR3 sequence is CAISGIQSGTDTEDFF. The DNA for the CDR3 is TGTGCCATCAGTGGAATCCAATCCGGGACAGACACTGAAGATTTCTTT.

Ten or more counts support this clonotype. This chain uses TRBV30 with TRBJ1-6; no firm D call. Germline CDR1 GTSNPN, CDR2 SVGIG (reference sequence). The V gene lost 7 bases and the J gene lost 6 bases, with 7 bases spanning the gap. The CDR3 spans 11 residues. The CDR3: CAFGPNSPLHF. The CDR3 coding sequence is TGTGCCTTCGGCCCTAATTCACCCCTCCACTTT. Filled out from reference TRBV30 and TRBJ1-6, the complete variable domain reads SQTIHQWPATLVQPVGSPLSLECTVEGTSNPNLYWYRQAAGRGLQLLFYSVGIGQISSEVPQNLSASRPQDRQFILSSKKLLLSDSGFYLCAFGPNSPLHFGNGTRLTVT.

In this sample, this clonotype turned up a few times. The genes are TRBV5-6 and TRBJ2-7; no clear D gene. The germline V gene has CDR1 SGHDT and CDR2 YYEEEE. This CDR3 is built from 14 residues. The V gene lost 0 bases and the J gene lost 1 base, with 8 bases spanning the gap. In DNA form, the CDR3 reads TGTGCCAGCAGCTTGGCCCCTTCTTCCTACGAGCAGTACTTC. Translating it yields CASSLAPSSYEQYF. The variable domain in full, completed from reference TRBV5-6 and TRBJ2-7, reads DAGVTQSPTHLIKTRGQQVTLRCSPKSGHDTVSWYQQALGQGPQFIFQYYEEEERQRGNFPDRFSGHQFPNYSSELNVNALLLGDSALYLCASSLAPSSYEQYFGPGTRLTVT.

A note on this clonotype: A much larger clone lies a single base off, so this may be a read error. The V gene is TRBV9, the J gene TRBJ2-1; TRBD2 aligns across 8 bases. The CDR3 totals 19 residues. From germline, CDR1 is SGDLS and CDR2 YYNGEE. In DNA form, the CDR3 reads TGTGCCAGCAGCGAAGGTGGCGGGGGGTTTCTTAGCTCCTACAATGAGCAGCTCTTC. This codes for CASSEGGGGFLSSYNEQLF. Full variable domain (missing parts from reference TRBV9 and TRBJ2-1): DSGVTQTPKHLITATGQRVTLRCSPRSGDLSVYWYQQSLDQGLQFLIQYYNGEERAKGNILERFSAQQFPDLHSELNLSSLELGDSALYFCASSEGGGGFLSSYNEQLFGPGTRLTVL.

The V and J genes are TRBV6-1 and TRBJ1-1; 7 positions agree with TRBD1. Germline V gives CDR1 MNHNS, CDR2 SASEGT. The CDR3 is 14 amino acids. The ends lost 7 bases at V and 1 base at J; junction bases unmatched: 6. The CDR3 here is CASKLAGGNTEAFF. CDR3 coding DNA: TGTGCCAGCAAACTCGCAGGGGGGAACACTGAAGCTTTCTTT.

A note on this clonotype: This may stem from a read error, because a much larger clone lies one nucleotide away. J is TRBJ2-5 and V is TRBV5-1; D gene uncertain. Germline V gene data show CDR1 as SGHRS and CDR2 as YFSETQ. CDR3 size: 15 residues. Here the CDR3 DNA reads TGCGCCGGCAGCTTGTCTAGAGGCTCCCAAGAGACCCAGTACTTC. It specifies CAGSLSRGSQETQYF.

For this clonotype: It is likely a read error, because the conserved phenylalanine at the end of the CDR3 is missing. V and J are TRBV6-2 or TRBV6-3 and TRBJ2-3, with 11 bases aligning to TRBD1. With 5 bases clipped from V and 4 bases from J, the junction kept 5 bases outside the gene matches. Germline V CDR1 and CDR2: MNHEY, SVGEGT. This CDR3 has 15 amino acids. CDR3 DNA: TGTGCCAGCAGTCGGGACAGGGGGTCGCCAGATACGCAGTATCTT. Its protein product is CASSRDRGSPDTQYL.

This clonotype was counted many times. The chain couples TRBV12-3 or TRBV12-4 to TRBJ2-4, with 7 bases identical to TRBD1. V trimming: 6 bases; J trimming: 7 bases; junction bases outside the gene matches: 9. The CDR3 contains 14 residues. Here the CDR3 reads CASSLTTGYNIQYF. The CDR3 DNA sequence: TGTGCCAGCAGCTTAACGACAGGGTACAACATTCAGTACTTC.

At least ten counts were recorded for this clonotype. The rearrangement uses TRBV28 and TRBJ2-7; 7 bases fit TRBD1. CDR1 and CDR2 (germline): MDHEN, SYDVKM. V gave up 5 bases and J gave up 5 bases; unmatched junction bases: 9. This CDR3 comprises 14 residues. CDR3 region: CASSRQGARDEQYF. The CDR3 coding sequence is TGTGCCAGCAGTAGACAGGGAGCCCGCGACGAGCAGTACTTC.

The sample holds a few counts of this clonotype. This chain connects TRBV18 to TRBJ2-3; D is possibly TRBD2 (6 bases). V was clipped by 3 bases and J by 0 bases, with 16 bases between them. The CDR3 totals 17 residues. From germline, CDR1 is KGHSH and CDR2 LQKENI. CDR3 DNA: TGTGCCAGCTCACCTCGCCGGGACTTTACTAGCACAGATACGCAGTATTTT. It translates to CASSPRRDFTSTDTQYF.

This clonotype appeared a single time. This may arise from a read error, as a much more abundant clone is one base away. CDR3 protein: CAISYSGTVNEKLFF. In nucleotides, the CDR3 is TGTGCCATCAGTTACTCCGGGACAGTTAATGAAAAACTGTTTTTT. The chain has TRBV6-2 or TRBV6-3 and TRBJ1-4; TRBD1 matches at 7 bases. This CDR3 spans 15 amino acids. CDR1 and CDR2 from the germline V gene are MNHEY and SVGEGT.

The table lists this clonotype with many counts. V usage is TRBV9 and J usage is TRBJ2-4; D call uncertain. The CDR3 runs to 14 residues. V dropped 4 bases and J dropped 8 bases, with 16 bases sitting between them. Germline CDR1 and CDR2: SGDLS and YYNGEE. CDR3 region: CASSPWSTADIQYF. DNA for the CDR3: TGTGCCAGCAGCCCCTGGTCGACTGCGGACATTCAGTACTTC.

Many counts were recorded for this clonotype. The chain employs TRBV11-2 and TRBJ1-6; D remains ambiguous. V lost 4 bases to trimming and J lost 7 bases, with 14 bases between them. The CDR3 runs 15 residues. CDR1 and CDR2 from the germline V gene are SGHAT and FQNNGV. This CDR3 is CASSSLDAVNSPLHF. The CDR3 coding sequence is TGTGCCAGCAGCTCCCTTGACGCAGTGAATTCACCCCTCCACTTT.

The rearrangement uses TRBV19 and TRBJ1-5; TRBD1 is a possible D gene (6 bases). Trimming left V 1 base short and J 4 bases short, with 11 bases between. The CDR3 contains 15 residues. The germline CDR1 and CDR2 sequences are LNHDA and SQIVND (reference sequence). CDR3 residues: CASSIGHRVNQPQHF. CDR3 nucleotide sequence: TGTGCCAGTAGTATAGGGCACAGGGTGAATCAGCCCCAGCATTTT.

Worth noting for this clonotype: A read error is possible here, since a much larger clone lies one base away. The chain combines TRBV29-1 with TRBJ2-3, with TRBD1 identical over 10 bases. V was clipped by 6 bases and J by 2 bases; unmatched bases: 8. The CDR3 covers 15 residues. CDR1 SQVTM and CDR2 ANQGSEA come from the germline V gene. CDR3 in amino acids: CSVLFGTGATDTQYF. CDR3 in DNA: TGCAGCGTCCTCTTCGGGACAGGGGCCACAGATACGCAGTATTTT.

There are many counts of this clonotype. The genes are TRBV11-2 and TRBJ2-2; 11 bases are a match to TRBD2. The CDR3 totals 14 residues. Trimming cost V 4 bases and J 7 bases; bases outside gene matches: 2. The germline V gene has CDR1 SGHAT and CDR2 FQNNGV. Here the CDR3 reads CASSWGTSGGELFF. Written as DNA, the CDR3 is TGTGCCAGCAGCTGGGGGACTAGCGGCGGGGAGCTGTTTTTT. Combining the CDR3 with reference TRBV11-2 and TRBJ2-2 gives the whole variable domain EAGVAQSPRYKIIEKRQSVAFWCNPISGHATLYWYQQILGQGPKLLIQFQNNGVVDDSQLPKDRFSAERLKGVDSTLKIQPAKLEDSAVYLCASSWGTSGGELFFGEGSRLTVL.

This clonotype is labeled as medium-sized (0.01 to 0.1%). The rearrangement joins TRBV18 to TRBJ1-4; D is unresolved. Germline V gene sequence: CDR1 KGHSH, CDR2 LQKENI. Trimming left V 3 bases short and J 7 bases short, with 9 bases between. There are 13 residues in the CDR3. The CDR3 bases are TGTGCCAGCTCACCTCCCGGAGGTGAAAAACTGTTTTTT. The encoded protein is CASSPPGGEKLFF.

There are many counts of this clonotype. The chain recombines TRBV7-2 with TRBJ2-1, with 15 positions matching TRBD2. The germline V gene has CDR1 SGHTA and CDR2 FQGNSA. Trimming at V came to 1 base and at J to 4 bases, leaving 2 bases not matched to a gene. The CDR3 contains 17 residues. DNA of the CDR3: TGTGCCAGCAGCTTAGTTGGACTAGCGGGGGGGTACAATGAGCAGTTCTTC. Protein sequence: CASSLVGLAGGYNEQFF.

The genes are TRBV10-2 and TRBJ1-2; D gene unclear. The germline V gene encodes CDR1 WSHSY and CDR2 SAAADI. Trimming pared 2 bases from V and 5 bases from J, leaving 12 bases between. The CDR3 runs 14 residues. The CDR3 protein is CASSEADKLYGYTF. CDR3 in DNA: TGCGCCAGCAGTGAGGCAGACAAGCTTTATGGCTACACCTTC.

The sample holds many counts of this clonotype. V gene TRBV3-1 combines with J gene TRBJ2-6; no firm D call. This CDR3 spans 12 amino acids. V lost 7 bases and J 0 bases, leaving 1 base between the germline ends. The V gene's germline CDR1 is LGHDT and CDR2 YNNKEL (reference sequence). The CDR3 sequence: CASTSGANVLTF. The CDR3 DNA is TGTGCCAGCACCTCTGGGGCCAACGTCCTGACTTTC.

This clonotype occurred many times. The V and J genes are TRBV6-1 and TRBJ2-2, with 11 bases aligning to TRBD1. The trim removed 10 bases at V and 7 bases at J, leaving 14 bases unmatched. The CDR3 spans 16 residues. Germline loops: CDR1 MNHNS, CDR2 SASEGT. CDR3 DNA: TGTGCCATCCGTCGCAGGACAGGGGGCGGTCACGGGGAGCTGTTTTTT. Translating gives CAIRRRTGGGHGELFF.

The table lists this clonotype with many counts. The chain joins TRBV30 to TRBJ2-7; the D is unclear. Per germline, CDR1 GTSNPN and CDR2 SVGIG (reference sequence). V dropped 0 bases and J dropped 6 bases, with 6 bases sitting between them. The CDR3 consists of 11 residues. Written as DNA, the CDR3 is TGTGCCTGGAGTGTCTACGGCGAGCAGTACTTC. It yields the protein CAWSVYGEQYF.